This T cell receptor beta chain is drawn from a study of control samples from healthy donors and cancer patients. This clone has just a few counts. Using immunoSEQ multiplex PCR, the repertoire was profiled, and TCRdb retains in-frame clones only, with some absent. In the table there are around 94,000 clones, about 88% of which are singletons. This CDR3 comprises 14 residues. Germline V gene sequence: CDR1 SEHNR, CDR2 FQNEAQ (reference sequence). V lost 0 bases and J lost 3; bases outside the gene matches: 1. The chain combines TRBV7-9 with TRBJ2-7, with 8 positions matching TRBD2. The source of this sequence is a woman aged 45-65 years in good health. Sequenced material: blood. CDR3 nucleotide sequence: TGTGCCAGCAGCTTAGCAGCGGGAGACTACGAGCAGTACTTC. The encoded protein is CASSLAAGDYEQYF.